Following are 19 T cell receptor beta chains from one sample sequenced in a study of T cells in Graves' hyperthyroidism and ophthalmopathy. The investigators amplified TCR beta CDR3 regions from RNA transcripts. HTBI primers were the set used in a first-round RT-PCR of the TCR CDR3. TCRdb redid the calling of the multiplex PCR reads with MiXCR, one entry per CDR3 protein. The sample contains 480,000 or so distinct CDR3 sequences, over 13% of which appear only once. Sequenced material: blood. These receptors were collected from a woman aged 18-30 years with Graves' hyperthyroidism.

In this sample, this clonotype turned up many times. This chain connects TRBV27 to TRBJ1-5, with D possibly matching TRBD1 (5 bases). The CDR3 is made up of 15 amino acids. Germline CDR1 is MNHEY and CDR2 is SMNVEV (reference sequence). Trimming shortened V by 7 bases and J by 1 base, and 14 bases separated the two germline ends. The DNA of the CDR3 is TGTGCCAGCACCAGCCTGGGACGGAGCAATCAGCCCCAGCATTTT. This codes for CASTSLGRSNQPQHF.

This clonotype occurred many times. In DNA form, the CDR3 reads TGTGCCAGCAGCTTTCTGAGCCAGCCCCAGCATTTT. It yields the protein CASSFLSQPQHF. V and J are TRBV7-9 and TRBJ1-5; no definite D call. The germline CDR1 and CDR2 sequences are SEHNR and FQNEAQ (reference sequence). Between the trimmed V and J ends, which lost 3 bases and 7 bases, there was a span of 7 bases. The CDR3 loop spans 12 amino acids.

This clonotype occurred many times. This chain joins TRBV2 and TRBJ2-7; 11 nucleotides line up with TRBD2. Per the germline V gene, CDR1 is SNHLY and CDR2 is FYNNEI. The V gene end was trimmed by 8 bases and the J gene end by 2 bases; junction bases not matched to a gene: 8. The CDR3 is made up of 15 amino acids. The CDR3 region has the DNA TGTGCCAGCTCCCGCACTAGCGGGAGTACCTACGAGCAGTACTTC. As protein: CASSRTSGSTYEQYF.

This clonotype was counted ten times or more. The genes are TRBV9 and TRBJ2-1, with D possibly being TRBD2 (5 bases). This CDR3 has 14 amino acids. Germline V gives CDR1 SGDLS, CDR2 YYNGEE. The V end lost 4 bases, the J end lost 4 bases, and 12 bases lay between the germline ends. The CDR3 sequence: CASSPRWEYNEQFF. The CDR3 region has the DNA TGTGCCAGCAGCCCCCGTTGGGAGTACAATGAGCAGTTCTTC.

In the case of this clonotype: A read error may explain this, as a much larger clone is one base away. This rearrangement joins TRBV12-3 or TRBV12-4 to TRBJ1-1; weak D call: TRBD1 (6 bases). This CDR3 has 12 amino acids. Here the CDR3 DNA reads TGTGCCAGCAGTTTATTGGGGGCGGAAGCTTCCTTT. Its protein product is CASSLLGAEASF.

CDR3 protein: CASTSGSYGEQFF. The CDR3 coding sequence is TGTGCCAGCACTAGCGGGAGCTATGGTGAGCAGTTCTTC. The chain carries TRBV2 and TRBJ2-1; 10 positions match TRBD2. The CDR3 has 13 residues. The V gene end was trimmed by 7 bases and the J gene end by 9 bases; junction bases not matched to a gene: 6. Germline V gene data show CDR1 as SNHLY and CDR2 as FYNNEI.

This clonotype came up a few times. The J gene is TRBJ1-5, the V gene TRBV20-1; unclear D gene. The CDR3 loop spans 14 amino acids. Between the trimmed V and J ends, which lost 2 bases and 0 bases, there was a span of 8 bases. CDR1 is DFQATT, CDR2 SNEGSKA, per germline (reference sequence). The CDR3 DNA reads TGCAGTGCTAGACACAGCCATAGCAATCAGCCCCAGCATTTT. Amino acid sequence: CSARHSHSNQPQHF.

This clonotype was recorded at least ten times. V is TRBV3-1 and J is TRBJ2-1; D possibly corresponds to TRBD2 (5 bases). Germline CDR1 is LGHDT and CDR2 is YNNKEL (reference sequence). V lost 1 base and J lost 6, with 13 bases in between. The CDR3 totals 15 residues. CDR3 residues: CASSQVLDSLNEQFF. The CDR3 nucleotides are TGTGCCAGCAGCCAAGTCCTGGACTCACTCAATGAGCAGTTCTTC.

This clonotype was seen a handful of times. The rearrangement joins TRBV19 to TRBJ1-5; D remains ambiguous. V shed 10 bases and J shed 6 bases, with 16 bases lying between them. This CDR3 is 13 amino acids long. Germline CDR1 and CDR2: LNHDA and SQIVND (reference sequence). The CDR3 protein is CATSRGAVQPQHF. The CDR3 DNA sequence: TGTGCCACCTCGAGAGGAGCGGTTCAGCCCCAGCATTTT. The variable domain in full, completed from reference TRBV19 and TRBJ1-5, reads DGGITQSPKYLFRKEGQNVTLSCEQNLNHDAMYWYRQDPGQGLRLIYYSQIVNDFQKGDIAEGYSVSREKKESFPLTVTSAQKNPTAFYLCATSRGAVQPQHFGDGTRLSIL.

This clonotype occurred many times. The CDR3 coding sequence is TGTGCCAGCAGTTTTGCGCCGCAGGGACCAGATACGCAGTATTTT. Amino acid sequence: CASSFAPQGPDTQYF. The chain employs TRBV12-3 or TRBV12-4 and TRBJ2-3; D possibly uses TRBD1 or TRBD2 (5 bases each). CDR3 length: 15 residues. V dropped 3 bases and J dropped 4 bases, with 14 bases sitting between them.

This clonotype was seen ten or more times. V is TRBV30 and J is TRBJ1-2; D not certain. This CDR3 has 12 amino acids. Germline V CDR1 and CDR2: GTSNPN, SVGIG (reference sequence). The V end lost 0 bases, the J end lost 8 bases, and 10 bases lay between the germline ends. In DNA form, the CDR3 reads TGTGCCTGGAGTGTACCCCCGGGGGGCTACACCTTC. Translated, it gives CAWSVPPGGYTF.

There are a few counts of this clonotype. The chain carries TRBV7-6 and TRBJ1-1; no clear D gene. V was clipped by 0 bases and J by 1 base, with 9 bases between them. CDR1 and CDR2 (germline): SGHVS, FNYEAQ. The CDR3 sequence is 15 residues long. The CDR3 reads CASSLARTPNTEAFF. The CDR3 DNA follows: TGTGCCAGCAGCTTAGCCCGGACCCCGAACACTGAAGCTTTCTTT.

At least ten counts were recorded for this clonotype. V gene TRBV7-2 combines with J gene TRBJ1-4; TRBD1 might be the D (5 bases). This CDR3 has 15 amino acids. V lost 1 base and J lost 6, with 12 bases in between. Looked up from germline, CDR1 is SGHTA and CDR2 is FQGNSA. The CDR3 here is CASSLDGGLDEKLFF. CDR3 bases: TGTGCCAGCAGCTTAGATGGGGGGTTGGATGAAAAACTGTTTTTT.

This clonotype was recorded at least ten times. The chain carries TRBV6-6 and TRBJ2-7; D uncertain. The germline CDR1 and CDR2 sequences are MNHNY and SVGAGI (reference sequence). Trimming removed 0 bases from V and 2 bases from J, with 11 bases in between. This CDR3 is built from 15 residues. CDR3 sequence reads: CASSYSVGPAYEQYF. CDR3 DNA: TGTGCCAGCAGTTACTCGGTTGGGCCAGCCTACGAGCAGTACTTC.

The chain has TRBV6-2 or TRBV6-3 and TRBJ2-3; unclear D gene. The CDR3 contains 11 residues. Germline lookup yields CDR1 MNHEY and CDR2 SVGEGT. With 7 bases removed from V and 5 bases from J, the gap between germline ends came to 7 bases. The DNA of the CDR3 is TGTGCCAGCAATCAAGGAGATACGCAGTATTTT. Its protein product is CASNQGDTQYF.

V gene TRBV19 combines with J gene TRBJ1-1, with D possibly being TRBD1 (6 bases). The CDR3 is made up of 13 amino acids. The germline V gene has CDR1 LNHDA and CDR2 SQIVND (reference sequence). The V end lost 9 bases, the J end lost 2 bases, and 13 bases lay between the germline ends. The DNA for the CDR3 is TGTGCCAGCCTTAGCGGGGGCAACACTGAAGCTTTCTTT. Its protein is CASLSGGNTEAFF. The complete variable domain, with remaining parts taken from reference TRBV19 and TRBJ1-1, reads DGGITQSPKYLFRKEGQNVTLSCEQNLNHDAMYWYRQDPGQGLRLIYYSQIVNDFQKGDIAEGYSVSREKKESFPLTVTSAQKNPTAFYLCASLSGGNTEAFFGQGTRLTVV.

The J gene is TRBJ2-1, the V gene TRBV15; D is tentatively TRBD1 or TRBD2 (5 bases each). Per the germline V gene, CDR1 is LNHNV and CDR2 is YYDKDF (reference sequence). V was pared by 0 bases and J by 7 bases, with 16 bases between. The CDR3 loop spans 16 amino acids. CDR3 in DNA: TGTGCCACCAGCAGAGATCCCCGTGGGACGGGGAATGAGCAGTTCTTC. It codes for CATSRDPRGTGNEQFF.

This clonotype has at least ten counts. This chain links TRBV12-3 or TRBV12-4 with TRBJ2-3, with 11 bases fitting TRBD2. The CDR3 length is 20 residues. V shed 5 bases and J 3 bases; nucleotides not matched to a gene: 19. CDR3 residues: CASSPPRPLFLAGGTDTQYF. The CDR3 coding sequence is TGTGCCAGCAGTCCACCTAGGCCCCTTTTCCTAGCGGGAGGTACAGATACGCAGTATTTT.

This clonotype was observed a single time. This sequence may be a read error, since a much larger clone differs from it by one base. The chain is built from TRBV7-2 and TRBJ1-1; D is unresolved. Per the germline V gene, CDR1 is SGHTA and CDR2 is FQGNSA. There are 14 residues in the CDR3. V lost 2 bases, J lost 4 bases, and 11 bases lay in between. CDR3 in DNA: TGTGCCAGCAGCTTAATTCTTATGAGCACTGAAGCTTTCTTT. Amino acid sequence: CASSLILMSTEAFF.